This T cell receptor beta chain was captured by sequencing in a study of response to subunit inactivated influenza vaccine. Study outcomes and limitations: Authors suggested each seasonal influenza vaccination recruits few new T cells.

This clonotype was found many times. Antigen unknown. TCRdb analysed the RT-PCR reads with MiXCR anew, one entry per CDR3 protein. This sample has more than 550,000 distinct CDR3 sequences, with roughly 12% found just once. From germline, CDR1 is KGHDR and CDR2 SFDVKD. CDR3 length: 19 residues. Losses at the gene ends were 2 bases for V and 0 bases for J; bases not matched to a gene: 8. The chain has TRBV24-1 and TRBJ2-1, with 11 bases matching TRBD2. The material was PBMCs from blood, obtained on the day of vaccination. The clonotype originates from a man between 50 and 59 years old who received an inactivated influenza vaccine. The CDR3 sequence is CATSDWLAGGPSSYNEQFF. In nucleotides, the CDR3 is TGTGCCACCAGTGATTGGCTAGCGGGAGGCCCAAGCTCCTACAATGAGCAGTTCTTC.